The sequence of this T cell receptor (beta chain) was determined in a study of T-cell memory formation after mild COVID-19. Whole-study findings and limits: Mostly located in CM and EM were contracting CD4+ clones, with contracting CD8+ clones located in EMRA.

The V gene end was trimmed by 4 bases and the J gene end by 7 bases; junction bases not matched to a gene: 4. The germline gives CDR1 SNHLY, CDR2 FYNNEI. The CDR3 consists of 14 residues. For this clonotype: Antigen unknown.

Each CDR3 protein is one row after TCRdb ran MiXCR on the 5' RACE reads. This sample has 300,000 to 400,000 distinct CDR3 sequences, with around 21% found just once. The J gene is TRBJ1-5, the V gene TRBV2; 10 bases are shared with TRBD1. This sequence was found in an adult woman who had mild COVID-19 (a few samples of this study predate the infection). Cell type and time point are not known. Sequences were obtained from PBMCs or a T cell subset sorted from them (not recorded which). The CDR3 nucleotides are TGTGCCAGCAGTGGGACAGGGGGGGAGCAGCCCCAGCATTTT. Translated, it gives CASSGTGGEQPQHF.